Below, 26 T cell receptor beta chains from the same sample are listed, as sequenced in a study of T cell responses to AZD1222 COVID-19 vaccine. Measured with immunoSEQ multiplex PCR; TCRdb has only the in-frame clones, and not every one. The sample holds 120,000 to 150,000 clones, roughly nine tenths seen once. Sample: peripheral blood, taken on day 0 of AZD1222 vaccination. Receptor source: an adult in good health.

DNA for the CDR3: TGTGCCGGGGGACAGGGTGTGAACACTGAAGCTTTCTTT. Amino acids: CAGGQGVNTEAFF. This chain links TRBV18 with TRBJ1-1; 9 nucleotides match TRBD1. In germline, CDR1 is KGHSH, CDR2 LQKENI. The CDR3 is 13 amino acids. J gave up 0 bases and V 11 bases, and 4 bases lay outside the gene matches.

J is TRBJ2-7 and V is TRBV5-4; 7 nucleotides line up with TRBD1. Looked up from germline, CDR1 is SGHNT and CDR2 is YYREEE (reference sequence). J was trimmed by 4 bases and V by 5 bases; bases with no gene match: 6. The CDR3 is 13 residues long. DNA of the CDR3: TGTGCCAGCAGTACCGGGACAGAGTACGAGCAGTACTTC. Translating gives CASSTGTEYEQYF.

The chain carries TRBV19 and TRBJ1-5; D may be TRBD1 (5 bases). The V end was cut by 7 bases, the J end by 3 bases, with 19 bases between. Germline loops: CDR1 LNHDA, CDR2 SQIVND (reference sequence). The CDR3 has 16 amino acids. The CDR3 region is CASNGKKGRVNQPQHF. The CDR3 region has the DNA TGTGCCAGTAACGGAAAAAAGGGACGGGTCAATCAGCCCCAGCATTTT.

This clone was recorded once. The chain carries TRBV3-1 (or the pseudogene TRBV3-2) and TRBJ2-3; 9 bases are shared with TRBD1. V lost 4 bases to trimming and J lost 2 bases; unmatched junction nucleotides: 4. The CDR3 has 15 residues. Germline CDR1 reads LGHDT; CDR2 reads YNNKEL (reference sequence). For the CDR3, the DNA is TGTGCCAGCAGCCCGACAGGGGGTTTCACAGATACGCAGTATTTT. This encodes CASSPTGGFTDTQYF.

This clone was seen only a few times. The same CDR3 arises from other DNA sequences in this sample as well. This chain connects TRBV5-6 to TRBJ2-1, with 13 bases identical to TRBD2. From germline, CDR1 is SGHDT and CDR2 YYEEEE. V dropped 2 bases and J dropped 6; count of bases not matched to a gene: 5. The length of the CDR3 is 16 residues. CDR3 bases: TGTGCCAGCAGCTTAGGACTAGCGGGAGTGAGCAATGAGCAGTTCTTC. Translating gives CASSLGLAGVSNEQFF.

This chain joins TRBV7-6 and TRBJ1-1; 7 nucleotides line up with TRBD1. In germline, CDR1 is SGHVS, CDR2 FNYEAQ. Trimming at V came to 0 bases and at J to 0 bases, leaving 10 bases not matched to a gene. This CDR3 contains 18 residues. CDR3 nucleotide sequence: TGTGCCAGCAGCTTAGCAGGGGGCAGGGCCTCAATGAACACTGAAGCTTTCTTT. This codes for CASSLAGGRASMNTEAFF. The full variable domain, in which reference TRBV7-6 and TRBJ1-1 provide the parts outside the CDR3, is GAGVSQSPRYKVTKRGQDVALRCDPISGHVSLYWYRQALGQGPEFLTYFNYEAQQDKSGLPNDRFSAERPEGSISTLTIQRTEQRDSAMYRCASSLAGGRASMNTEAFFGQGTRLTVV.

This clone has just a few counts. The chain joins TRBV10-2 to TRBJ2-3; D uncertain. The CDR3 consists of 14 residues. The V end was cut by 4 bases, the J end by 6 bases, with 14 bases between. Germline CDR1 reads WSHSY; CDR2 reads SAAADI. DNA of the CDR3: TGCGCCAGCAGTGTTCAGCCCCCGGGCGATACGCAGTATTTT. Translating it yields CASSVQPPGDTQYF.

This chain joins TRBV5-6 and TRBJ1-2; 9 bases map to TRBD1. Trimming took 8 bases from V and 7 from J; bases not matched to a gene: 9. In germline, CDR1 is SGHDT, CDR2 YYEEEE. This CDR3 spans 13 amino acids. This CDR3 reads CASQRRQGGGYTF. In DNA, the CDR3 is TGTGCCAGTCAGCGGAGACAGGGGGGTGGCTACACCTTC.

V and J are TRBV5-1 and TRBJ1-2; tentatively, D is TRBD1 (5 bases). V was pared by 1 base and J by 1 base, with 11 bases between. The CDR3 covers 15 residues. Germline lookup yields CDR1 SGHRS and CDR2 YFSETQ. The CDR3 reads CASSLWAGSNYGYTF. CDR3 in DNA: TGCGCCAGCAGCTTGTGGGCAGGGAGTAACTATGGCTACACCTTC.

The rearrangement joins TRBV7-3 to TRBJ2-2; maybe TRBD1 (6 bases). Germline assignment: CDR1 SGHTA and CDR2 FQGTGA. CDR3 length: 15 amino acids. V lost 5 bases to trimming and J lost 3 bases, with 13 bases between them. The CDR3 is CASSLTGLDTGELFF. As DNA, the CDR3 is TGTGCCAGCAGCCTTACAGGGTTAGACACCGGGGAGCTGTTTTTT.

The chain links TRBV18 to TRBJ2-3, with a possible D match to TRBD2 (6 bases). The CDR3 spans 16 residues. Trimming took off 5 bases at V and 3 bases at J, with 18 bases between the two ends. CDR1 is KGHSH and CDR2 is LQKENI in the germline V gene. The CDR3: CASSTDGSRKTDTQYF. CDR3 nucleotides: TGTGCCAGCTCAACGGACGGGAGCCGGAAGACAGATACGCAGTATTTT.

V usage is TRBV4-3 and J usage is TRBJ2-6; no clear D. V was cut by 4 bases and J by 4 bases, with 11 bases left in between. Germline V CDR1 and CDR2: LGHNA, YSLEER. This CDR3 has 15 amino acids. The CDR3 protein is CASSLLLVGANVLTF. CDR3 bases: TGCGCCAGCAGCCTACTACTCGTGGGGGCCAACGTCCTGACTTTC.

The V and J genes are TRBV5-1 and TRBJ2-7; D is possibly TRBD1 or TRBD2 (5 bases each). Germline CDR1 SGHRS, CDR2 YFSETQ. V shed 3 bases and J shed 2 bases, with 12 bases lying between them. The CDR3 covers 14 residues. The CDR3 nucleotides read TGCGCCAGCAGCTCGGGACCGAGGGCCTACGAGCAGTACTTC. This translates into CASSSGPRAYEQYF.

The CDR3 coding sequence is TGTGCCAGCAGCTGGTACCAAGAGACCCAGTACTTC. Translating gives CASSWYQETQYF. V is TRBV7-9 and J is TRBJ2-5; D is unresolved. The CDR3 runs to 12 residues. The germline CDR1 and CDR2 sequences are SEHNR and FQNEAQ (reference sequence). Trimming took off 4 bases at V and 0 bases at J, with 3 bases between the two ends.

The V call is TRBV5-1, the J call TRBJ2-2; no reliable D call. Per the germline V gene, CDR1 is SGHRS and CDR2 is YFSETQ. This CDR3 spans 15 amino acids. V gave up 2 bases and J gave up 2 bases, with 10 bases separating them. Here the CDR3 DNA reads TGCGCCAGCAGCTTAGTTATGGTAAACACCGGGGAGCTGTTTTTT. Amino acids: CASSLVMVNTGELFF.

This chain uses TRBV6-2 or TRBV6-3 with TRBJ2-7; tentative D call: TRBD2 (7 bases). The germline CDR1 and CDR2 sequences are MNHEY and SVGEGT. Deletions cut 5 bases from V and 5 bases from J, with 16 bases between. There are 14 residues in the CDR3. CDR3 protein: CASSPLGGRDEQYF. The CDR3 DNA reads TGTGCCAGCAGTCCCCTCGGGGGGCGCGACGAGCAGTACTTC.

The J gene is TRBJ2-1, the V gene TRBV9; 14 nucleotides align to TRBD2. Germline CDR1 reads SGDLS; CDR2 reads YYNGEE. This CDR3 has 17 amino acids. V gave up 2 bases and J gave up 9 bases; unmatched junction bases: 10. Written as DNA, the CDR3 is TGTGCCAGCAGCGTCGCGGGGACTAGCGGGAGTTTCGGTGAGCAGTTCTTC. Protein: CASSVAGTSGSFGEQFF.

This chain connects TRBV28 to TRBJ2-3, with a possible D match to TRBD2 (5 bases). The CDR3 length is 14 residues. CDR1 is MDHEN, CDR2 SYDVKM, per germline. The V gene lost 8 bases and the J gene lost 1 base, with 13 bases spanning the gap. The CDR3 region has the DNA TGTGCCAGCGGCGAGAGGGTGGGCACAGATACGCAGTATTTT. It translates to CASGERVGTDTQYF.

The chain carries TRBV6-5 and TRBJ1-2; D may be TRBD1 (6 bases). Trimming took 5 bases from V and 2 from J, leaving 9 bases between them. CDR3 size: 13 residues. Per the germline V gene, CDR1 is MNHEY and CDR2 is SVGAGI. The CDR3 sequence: CASSLTGNYGYTF. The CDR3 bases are TGTGCCAGCAGTCTCACAGGGAACTATGGCTACACCTTC.

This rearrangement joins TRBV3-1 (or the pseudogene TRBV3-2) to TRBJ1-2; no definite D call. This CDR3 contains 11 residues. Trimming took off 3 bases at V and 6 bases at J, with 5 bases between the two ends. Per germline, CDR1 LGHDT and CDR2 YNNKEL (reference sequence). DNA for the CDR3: TGTGCCAGCAGCCACGGGGATGGCTACACCTTC. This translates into CASSHGDGYTF.

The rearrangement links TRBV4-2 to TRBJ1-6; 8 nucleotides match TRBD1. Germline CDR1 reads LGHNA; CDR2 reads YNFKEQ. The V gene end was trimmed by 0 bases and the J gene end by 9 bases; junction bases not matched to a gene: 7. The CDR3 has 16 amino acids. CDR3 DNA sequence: TGTGCCAGCAGCCAAGATTTGGGACAGGTAGTTTCACCCCTCCACTTT. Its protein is CASSQDLGQVVSPLHF.

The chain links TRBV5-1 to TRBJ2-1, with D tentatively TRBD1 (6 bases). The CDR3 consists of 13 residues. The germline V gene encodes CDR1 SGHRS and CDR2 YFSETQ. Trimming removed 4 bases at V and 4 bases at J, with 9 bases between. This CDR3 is CASSSTGYNEQFF. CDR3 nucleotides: TGCGCCAGCAGCAGTACAGGGTACAATGAGCAGTTCTTC.

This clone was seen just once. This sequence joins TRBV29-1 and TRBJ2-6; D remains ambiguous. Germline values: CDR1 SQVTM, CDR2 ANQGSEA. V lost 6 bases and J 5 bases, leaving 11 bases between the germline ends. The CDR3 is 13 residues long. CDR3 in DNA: TGCAGCGTGATCCTGTCCAGGGCCAACGTCCTGACTTTC. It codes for CSVILSRANVLTF. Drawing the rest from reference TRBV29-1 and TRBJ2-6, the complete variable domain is SAVISQKPSRDICQRGTSLTIQCQVDSQVTMMFWYRQQPGQSLTLIATANQGSEATYESGFVIDKFPISRPNLTFSTLTVSNMSPEDSSIYLCSVILSRANVLTFGAGSRLTVL.

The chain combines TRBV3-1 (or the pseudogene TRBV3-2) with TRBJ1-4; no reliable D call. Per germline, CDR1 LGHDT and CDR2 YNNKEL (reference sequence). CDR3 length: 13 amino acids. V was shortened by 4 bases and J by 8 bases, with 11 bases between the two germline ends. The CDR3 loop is CASSRKIDEKLFF. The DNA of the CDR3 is TGTGCCAGCAGCCGAAAGATAGACGAAAAACTGTTTTTT.

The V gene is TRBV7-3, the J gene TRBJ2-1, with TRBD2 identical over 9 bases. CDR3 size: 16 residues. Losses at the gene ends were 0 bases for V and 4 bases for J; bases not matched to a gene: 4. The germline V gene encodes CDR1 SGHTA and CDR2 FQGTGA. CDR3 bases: TGTGCCAGCAGCTTAACGTCTAGCGGGACTTACAATGAGCAGTTCTTC. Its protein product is CASSLTSSGTYNEQFF.

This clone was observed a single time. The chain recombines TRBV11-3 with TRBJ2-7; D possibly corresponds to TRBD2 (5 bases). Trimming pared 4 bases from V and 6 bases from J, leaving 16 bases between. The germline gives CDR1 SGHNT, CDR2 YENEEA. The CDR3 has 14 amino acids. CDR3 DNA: TGTGCCAGCAGCTCTGGCAACTCAGGAGGCGAGCAGTACTTC. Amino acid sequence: CASSSGNSGGEQYF. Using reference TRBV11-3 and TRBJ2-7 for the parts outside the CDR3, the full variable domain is EAGVVQSPRYKIIEKKQPVAFWCNPISGHNTLYWYLQNLGQGPELLIRYENEEAVDDSQLPKDRFSAERLKGVDSTLKIQPAELGDSAVYLCASSSGNSGGEQYFGPGTRLTVT.